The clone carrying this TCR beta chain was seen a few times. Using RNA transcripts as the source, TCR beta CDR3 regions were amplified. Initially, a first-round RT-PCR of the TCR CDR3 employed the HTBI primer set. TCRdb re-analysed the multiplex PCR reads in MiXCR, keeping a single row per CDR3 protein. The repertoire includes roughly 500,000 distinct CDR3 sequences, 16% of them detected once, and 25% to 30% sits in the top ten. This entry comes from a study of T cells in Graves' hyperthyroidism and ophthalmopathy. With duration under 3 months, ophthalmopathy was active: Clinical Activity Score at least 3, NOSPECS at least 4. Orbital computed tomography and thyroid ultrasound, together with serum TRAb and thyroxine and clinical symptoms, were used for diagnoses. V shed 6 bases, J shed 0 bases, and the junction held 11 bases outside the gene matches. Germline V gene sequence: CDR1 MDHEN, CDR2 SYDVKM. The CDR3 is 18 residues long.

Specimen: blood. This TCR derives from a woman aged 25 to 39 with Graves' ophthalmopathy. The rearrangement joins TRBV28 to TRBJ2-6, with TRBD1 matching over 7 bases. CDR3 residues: CASRFLDRQLSGANVLTF. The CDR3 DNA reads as TGTGCCAGCAGATTCCTGGACAGGCAACTCTCTGGGGCCAACGTCCTGACTTTC.